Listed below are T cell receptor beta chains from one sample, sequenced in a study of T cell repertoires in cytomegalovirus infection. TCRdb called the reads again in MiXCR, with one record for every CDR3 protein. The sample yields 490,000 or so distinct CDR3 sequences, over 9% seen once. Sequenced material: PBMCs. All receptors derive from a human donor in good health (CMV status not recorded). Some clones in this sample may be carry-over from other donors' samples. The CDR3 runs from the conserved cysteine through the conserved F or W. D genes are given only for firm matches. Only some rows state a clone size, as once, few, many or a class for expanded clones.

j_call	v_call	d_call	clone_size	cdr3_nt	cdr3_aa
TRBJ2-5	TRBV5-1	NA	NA	TGCGCCAGCAGCTTGGATCTAGTTGAGACCCAGTACTTC	CASSLDLVETQYF
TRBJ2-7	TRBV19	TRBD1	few	TGTGCCAGTAGTATAACAGGGGGCAGCTCCTACGAGCAGTACTTC	CASSITGGSSYEQYF
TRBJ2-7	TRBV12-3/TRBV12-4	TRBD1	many	TGTGCCAGCAGTTCCCTTTGGGACAGGGGGGACTACGAGCAGTACTTC	CASSSLWDRGDYEQYF
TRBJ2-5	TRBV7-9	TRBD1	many	TGTGCCAGCAGCCGGACAGGGGGCGTCACGGAGACCCAGTACTTC	CASSRTGGVTETQYF
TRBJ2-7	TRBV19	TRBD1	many	TGTGCCAGTAGTCCCGCGCAGGGGGCCTACGAGCAGTACTTC	CASSPAQGAYEQYF
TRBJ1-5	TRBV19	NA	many	TGTGCCAGTAGTATTAGCCCCTGGACGGTCAGAGGGCAGCCCCAGCATTTT	CASSISPWTVRGQPQHF
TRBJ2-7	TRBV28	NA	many	TGTGCCAGCAGTCCCAGCGGGCCTCTGGGTTACGAGCAGTACTTC	CASSPSGPLGYEQYF
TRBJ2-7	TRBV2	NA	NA	TGTGCCAGCGTGAATAGCCCCCATCAGTACTTC	CASVNSPHQYF
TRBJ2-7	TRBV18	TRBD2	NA	TGTGCCAGCTCACCACCGAGGGGGACTAGCGGGAGCTCCTACGAGCAGTACTTC	CASSPPRGTSGSSYEQYF
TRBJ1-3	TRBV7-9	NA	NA	TGTGCCAGCAGCTTAGCGTCGAGATTGAGGGAGCAGAGAAACACCATATATTTT	CASSLASRLREQRNTIYF
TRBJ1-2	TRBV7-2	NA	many	TGTGCCAGCAGCTTAGTGGCAGGAGAAAACTATGGCTACACCTTC	CASSLVAGENYGYTF
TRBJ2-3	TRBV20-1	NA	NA	TGCAGTGGACTAGACGGCACAGATACGCAGTATTTT	CSGLDGTDTQYF
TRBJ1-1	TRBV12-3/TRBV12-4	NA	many	TGTGCCAGCAGTTCCCGACAAGTCCCCGCCGGGGCTTTCTTT	CASSSRQVPAGAFF
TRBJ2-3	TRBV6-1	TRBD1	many	TGTGCCAGCAGTCCCCGGACAGGGGGGACAGATACGCAGTATTTT	CASSPRTGGTDTQYF
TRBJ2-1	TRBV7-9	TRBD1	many	TGTGCCAGCAGCTTATCAGGGGGCCCCTCAAACAATGAGCAGTTCTTC	CASSLSGGPSNNEQFF
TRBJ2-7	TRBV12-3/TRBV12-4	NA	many	TGTGCCAGCAGTTTAGCGCCCAGGGCCTACGAGCAGTACTTC	CASSLAPRAYEQYF
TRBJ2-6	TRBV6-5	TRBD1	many	TGTGCCAGCCGAGGGGACAGGGGGCGGTCTGGGGCCAACGTCCTGACTTTC	CASRGDRGRSGANVLTF
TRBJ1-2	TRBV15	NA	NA	TGTGCCACCACGGGACGGGGTGGCTACACCTTC	CATTGRGGYTF
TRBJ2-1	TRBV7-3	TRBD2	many	TGTGCCAGCAGCTTAATCCCTAGCGGGCAAGGCAATGAGCAGTTCTTC	CASSLIPSGQGNEQFF
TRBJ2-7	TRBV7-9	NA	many	TGTGCCAGCAGCTTTTCAGGCCTCGGCACCTCCTACGAGCAGTACTTC	CASSFSGLGTSYEQYF
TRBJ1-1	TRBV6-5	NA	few	TGTGCCAGCAGTACCTCGGACGGGATCACTGAAGCTTTCTTT	CASSTSDGITEAFF
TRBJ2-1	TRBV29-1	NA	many	TGCAGCGGGCGGGGGCCCTACGGGCAGTTCTTC	CSGRGPYGQFF
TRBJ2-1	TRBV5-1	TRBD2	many	TGCGCCAGCAGCTCCCTGGCGGGGGGGCGATCGAGTGAGCAGTTCTTC	CASSSLAGGRSSEQFF
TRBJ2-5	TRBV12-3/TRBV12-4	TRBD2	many	TGTGCCAGCAGGGCCCCGATGGGGACTAGCGGGAGAGGAGGGAAAGAGACCCAGTACTTC	CASRAPMGTSGRGGKETQYF
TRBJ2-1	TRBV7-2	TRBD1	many	TGTGCCAGCAGCCGGGACAGGGGGACCTACAATGAGCAGTTCTTC	CASSRDRGTYNEQFF
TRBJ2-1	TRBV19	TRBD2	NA	TGTGCCAGTAGTCGGAGCGGGGAGACCTACAATGAGCAGTTCTTC	CASSRSGETYNEQFF
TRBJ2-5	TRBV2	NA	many	TGTGCCAGCAGTGAACCGGGGCCATTGGAGACCCAGTACTTC	CASSEPGPLETQYF
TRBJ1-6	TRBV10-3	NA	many	TGTGCCATCAGTGAGTGGGGGAATGGCTCACCCCTCCACTTT	CAISEWGNGSPLHF